A single sample gave rise to the 24 T cell receptor beta chains below, sequenced in a study of OX40 agonist ivuxolimab in advanced cancers. Using immunoSEQ multiplex PCR, the repertoire was profiled, and TCRdb retains in-frame clones only, with some absent. The sample comprises about 70,000 clones, approximately 81% of which are singletons, and 0.85% to 1.3% rests with the top ten. This sample comprised CD4+ or CD8+ T cells sorted from blood, obtained in a trial of the OX40 agonist ivuxolimab. Source of these receptors: an adult with an advanced solid tumor such as melanoma, head and neck, liver or kidney cancer.

The gene calls are TRBV28 and TRBJ1-5; 8 bases are shared with TRBD1. Germline V CDR1 and CDR2: MDHEN, SYDVKM. After removal of 6 bases from V and 3 bases from J, the junction contained 7 bases not matched to a gene. The CDR3 spans 15 residues. The CDR3 bases are TGTGCCAGCAGACCCTACAGGGGGTCCAATCAGCCCCAGCATTTT. The encoded protein is CASRPYRGSNQPQHF.

The chain recombines TRBV10-3 with TRBJ2-7; D tentatively fits TRBD1 or TRBD2 (7 bases each). The V end lost 8 bases, the J end lost 2 bases, and 16 bases lay between the germline ends. The V gene's germline CDR1 is ENHRY and CDR2 SYGVKD. The CDR3 sequence is 14 residues long. CDR3 in amino acids: CAIGRGQVPYEQYF. Here the CDR3 DNA reads TGTGCCATCGGGAGGGGGCAGGTTCCCTACGAGCAGTACTTC.

The V gene is TRBV4-2, the J gene TRBJ2-2; possible D gene TRBD2, 5 bases. CDR3 length equals 13 residues. V dropped 3 bases and J dropped 5 bases, with 7 bases sitting between them. Germline loops: CDR1 LGHNA, CDR2 YNFKEQ. The CDR3 sequence is CASSQIATGELFF. The CDR3 DNA reads as TGTGCCAGCAGCCAGATAGCGACCGGGGAGCTGTTTTTT.

The V gene is TRBV9, the J gene TRBJ2-5; 10 bases are shared with TRBD2. The germline gives CDR1 SGDLS, CDR2 YYNGEE. This CDR3 comprises 15 residues. V was pared by 0 bases and J by 5 bases, with 4 bases of the junction left unmatched. The CDR3 DNA sequence: TGTGCCAGCAGCGTAGAAGCGGGGGGGCTTGAGACCCAGTACTTC. Its protein product is CASSVEAGGLETQYF.

The chain joins TRBV19 to TRBJ2-5; 7 nucleotides align to TRBD1. With V trimmed by 7 bases and J by 2 bases, 10 bases remained unmatched. This CDR3 is 15 amino acids long. Looked up from germline, CDR1 is LNHDA and CDR2 is SQIVND (reference sequence). The DNA for the CDR3 is TGTGCCAGTACTCCCTCACCGGGACAGCAAGAGACCCAGTACTTC. Its protein product is CASTPSPGQQETQYF.

This sequence joins TRBV12-5 and TRBJ2-4; D unresolved. V was clipped by 4 bases and J by 1 base, with 14 bases between them. CDR1 and CDR2 from the germline V gene are LGHNT and FRNRAP. CDR3 length: 16 amino acids. CDR3 region: CASGSGRHEAKNIQYF. DNA of the CDR3: TGTGCTAGTGGTTCGGGCCGACACGAGGCCAAAAACATTCAGTACTTC.

This chain links TRBV6-5 with TRBJ1-3; 7 bases are a match to TRBD1. After removal of 2 bases from V and 3 bases from J, the junction contained 7 bases not matched to a gene. Germline V gives CDR1 MNHEY, CDR2 SVGAGI. This CDR3 comprises 16 residues. In DNA, the CDR3 is TGTGCCAGCAGTTACGCCGCCCAGGGGGGTGGAAACACCATATATTTT. This gives the protein CASSYAAQGGGNTIYF.

The J gene is TRBJ2-3, the V gene TRBV6-4; no firm D call. The CDR3 sequence is 13 residues long. CDR1 is MRHNA and CDR2 is SNTAGT in the germline V gene. Between the trimmed V and J ends, which lost 2 bases and 4 bases, there was a span of 7 bases. CDR3 sequence (DNA): TGTGCCAGCAGTGACGGTTCCCCAGATACGCAGTATTTT. It yields the protein CASSDGSPDTQYF.

V gene TRBV6-6 combines with J gene TRBJ2-4; TRBD2 matches at 9 bases. Germline CDR1 is MNHNY and CDR2 is SVGAGI (reference sequence). J gave up 5 bases and V 4 bases, and 6 bases lay outside the gene matches. The CDR3 is 15 amino acids. The CDR3 loop reads CASSSQASGENIQYF. DNA of the CDR3: TGTGCCAGCAGTTCCCAGGCTAGCGGGGAAAACATTCAGTACTTC.

The gene calls are TRBV6-5 and TRBJ1-5; D is perhaps TRBD1 (6 bases). The germline gives CDR1 MNHEY, CDR2 SVGAGI. The CDR3 extends over 12 amino acids. V was shortened by 7 bases and J by 5 bases, with 9 bases between the two germline ends. The CDR3 spells CASKRGHQPQHF. The CDR3 DNA reads as TGTGCCAGCAAACGGGGGCATCAGCCCCAGCATTTT.

The genes are TRBV7-8 and TRBJ1-5; 8 bases are shared with TRBD1. Looked up from germline, CDR1 is SGHVS and CDR2 is FQNEAQ. The trim removed 1 base at V and 7 bases at J, leaving 12 bases unmatched. The CDR3 has 17 amino acids. Written as DNA, the CDR3 is TGTGCCAGCAGCTTAGGTTCAGGGGGCCTGCTCGGGCAGCCCCAGCATTTT. This translates into CASSLGSGGLLGQPQHF. Full variable domain (outside the CDR3, taken from reference TRBV7-8 and TRBJ1-5): GAGVSQSPRYKVAKRGQDVALRCDPISGHVSLFWYQQALGQGPEFLTYFQNEAQLDKSGLPSDRFFAERPEGSVSTLKIQRTQQEDSAVYLCASSLGSGGLLGQPQHFGDGTRLSIL.

The chain carries TRBV7-9 and TRBJ2-3, with a weak D call TRBD1 (6 bases). V was shortened by 5 bases and J by 6 bases, with 9 bases between the two germline ends. The germline V gene has CDR1 SEHNR and CDR2 FQNEAQ (reference sequence). This CDR3 region has 12 residues. Here the CDR3 DNA reads TGTGCCAGCAGCATTCAGGGGGATACGCAGTATTTT. Translation: CASSIQGDTQYF.

This clone was recorded once. V gene TRBV28 combines with J gene TRBJ2-1; 13 positions agree with TRBD2. The CDR3 runs 16 residues. Germline CDR1 MDHEN, CDR2 SYDVKM. Germline trimming cut 4 bases from V and 2 bases from J; bases unmatched to any gene: 2. The CDR3 spells CASSSGTSGAYNEQFF. DNA of the CDR3: TGTGCCAGCAGTTCGGGGACTAGCGGGGCCTACAATGAGCAGTTCTTC.

The rearrangement joins TRBV6-5 to TRBJ2-7; D gene unclear. This CDR3 spans 11 amino acids. Germline V gives CDR1 MNHEY, CDR2 SVGAGI. CDR3 sequence reads: CATKRRDEQYF. CDR3 nucleotides: TGTGCTACGAAGCGAAGAGACGAGCAGTACTTC.

The chain couples TRBV7-8 to TRBJ2-7; possibly TRBD2 for D (5 bases). V was pared by 0 bases and J by 7 bases, with 13 bases between. From germline, CDR1 is SGHVS and CDR2 FQNEAQ. This CDR3 is built from 14 residues. The CDR3 loop reads CASSLAYSRGEQYF. The DNA of the CDR3 is TGTGCCAGCAGCTTAGCGTATAGCCGAGGGGAGCAGTACTTC.

The chain joins TRBV28 to TRBJ1-2; D unclear. V was clipped by 7 bases and J by 1 base, with 16 bases between them. Germline V gives CDR1 MDHEN, CDR2 SYDVKM. The CDR3 is 15 amino acids. CDR3 coding DNA: TGTGCCAGCACCGAGATGCTGGGCAGTAACTATGGCTACACCTTC. It yields the protein CASTEMLGSNYGYTF.

This sequence joins TRBV4-2 and TRBJ1-1; D might be TRBD1 (6 bases). V lost 0 bases to trimming and J lost 3 bases, with 11 bases between them. The CDR3 runs to 15 residues. Germline assignment: CDR1 LGHNA and CDR2 YNFKEQ. The DNA of the CDR3 is TGTGCCAGCAGCCAAGATTTAAGGGGGGACACTGAAGCTTTCTTT. Translated, it gives CASSQDLRGDTEAFF.

The chain is built from TRBV28 and TRBJ1-5, with TRBD1 matching 9 bases. With V trimmed by 6 bases and J by 7 bases, 13 bases remained unmatched. Germline values: CDR1 MDHEN, CDR2 SYDVKM. This CDR3 region has 16 residues. The CDR3, as DNA: TGTGCCAGCAGATCCTCCGGGACAGGGTTTATACAGCCCCAGCATTTT. This translates into CASRSSGTGFIQPQHF.

The chain combines TRBV2 with TRBJ2-6; D is tentatively TRBD1 or TRBD2 (6 bases each). Trimming cost V 8 bases and J 4 bases, with 15 bases left between them. This CDR3 region has 15 residues. CDR1 and CDR2 (germline): SNHLY, FYNNEI. CDR3 nucleotides: TGTGCCAGCGGTCATGGGGGGCTCGGGGCCAACGTCCTGACTTTC. It specifies CASGHGGLGANVLTF.

The chain is built from TRBV20-1 and TRBJ2-5, with D possibly matching TRBD1 (6 bases). The V gene's germline CDR1 is DFQATT and CDR2 SNEGSKA (reference sequence). V lost 6 bases and J lost 5, with 10 bases in between. The CDR3 consists of 11 residues. In nucleotides, the CDR3 is TGCAGTGCGCACCAGGGGGAGACCCAGTACTTC. It yields the protein CSAHQGETQYF.

The CDR3 DNA follows: TGTGCCAGCAGCCGAGGGCCAGGGGGCTCCTACGAGCAGTACTTC. The encoded protein is CASSRGPGGSYEQYF. The V gene is TRBV7-6, the J gene TRBJ2-7; 7 bases agree with TRBD1. Germline-derived CDR1 and CDR2 are SGHVS and FNYEAQ. The CDR3 is 15 residues long. The V segment lost 5 bases and the J segment 0 bases; nucleotides outside the gene matches: 7.

This chain links TRBV19 with TRBJ2-4, with D tentatively TRBD1 or TRBD2 (5 bases each). Trimming shortened V by 7 bases and J by 7 bases, and 17 bases separated the two germline ends. The CDR3 consists of 14 residues. Looked up from germline, CDR1 is LNHDA and CDR2 is SQIVND (reference sequence). The CDR3: CASKFPGDLNIQYF. CDR3 sequence (DNA): TGTGCCAGTAAATTCCCCGGGGACCTGAACATTCAGTACTTC.

The chain uses TRBV15 and TRBJ1-2, with a weak D call TRBD1 (5 bases). Germline values: CDR1 LNHNV, CDR2 YYDKDF (reference sequence). The CDR3 is 14 residues long. The ends were cut back, 1 base at V and 1 base at J, with 7 bases in the middle. This CDR3 reads CATSRGDGNYGYTF. The CDR3 nucleotides are TGTGCCACCAGCAGAGGGGACGGTAACTATGGCTACACCTTC.

The chain joins TRBV5-4 to TRBJ1-2; a possible D gene is TRBD1 (5 bases). Germline assignment: CDR1 SGHNT and CDR2 YYREEE (reference sequence). With 2 bases removed from V and 4 bases from J, the gap between germline ends came to 15 bases. The CDR3 covers 15 residues. The DNA of the CDR3 is TGTGCCAGCAGCTTTCGGAATGACAGAAGCTATGGCTACACCTTC. Translation: CASSFRNDRSYGYTF.